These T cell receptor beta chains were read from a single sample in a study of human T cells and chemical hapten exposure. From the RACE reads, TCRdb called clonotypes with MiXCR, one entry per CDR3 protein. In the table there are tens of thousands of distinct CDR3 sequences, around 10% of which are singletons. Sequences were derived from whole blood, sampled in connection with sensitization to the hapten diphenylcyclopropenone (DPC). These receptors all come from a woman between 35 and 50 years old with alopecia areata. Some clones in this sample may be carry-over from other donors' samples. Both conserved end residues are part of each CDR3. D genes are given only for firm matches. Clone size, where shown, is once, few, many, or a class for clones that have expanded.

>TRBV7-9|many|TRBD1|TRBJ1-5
TGTGCCAGCAGCTGGCAACAGGGGCAGCCCCAGCATTTT
CASSWQQGQPQHF
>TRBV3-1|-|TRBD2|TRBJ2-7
TGTGCCAGCAGCCCTCGGCTGACTAGCGGTTCCTACGAGCAGTACTTC
CASSPRLTSGSYEQYF
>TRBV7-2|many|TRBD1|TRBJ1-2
TGTGCCAGCAGCTCCGCTCCGGGACAGCCAAGCTCGTATGGCTACACCTTC
CASSSAPGQPSSYGYTF
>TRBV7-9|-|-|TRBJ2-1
TGTGCCAGCAGCCCAGGACAGCACTGGGGGGAGCAGTTCTTC
CASSPGQHWGEQFF
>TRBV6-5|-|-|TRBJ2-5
TGTGCCAGCAGTTACGGGCAGGGGTTCGGCCAAGAGACCCAGTACTTC
CASSYGQGFGQETQYF
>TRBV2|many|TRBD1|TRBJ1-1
TGTGCCAGCAGAGAGACAGGGATCCGGAACACTGAAGCTTTCTTT
CASRETGIRNTEAFF
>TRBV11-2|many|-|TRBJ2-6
TGTGCCAGCAGCTTAGGGATGGGACTTTTCTCCTCTGGGGCCAACGTCCTGATTTTC
CASSLGMGLFSSGANVLIF
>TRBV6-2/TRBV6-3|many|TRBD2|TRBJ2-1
TGTGCCAGCAGCAACAGCGGGGGTTCCTACAATGAGCAGTTCTTC
CASSNSGGSYNEQFF
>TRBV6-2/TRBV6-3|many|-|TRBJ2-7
TGTGCCAGCAGTTACCCGGGGAGGGGGACCTACGAGCAGTACTTC
CASSYPGRGTYEQYF
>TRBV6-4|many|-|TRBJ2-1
TGTGCCAGCAGAAAACAGGGAAGCGATGAGCAGTTCTTC
CASRKQGSDEQFF
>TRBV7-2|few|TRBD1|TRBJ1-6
TGTGCCAGCAGCTTCTCAGGGGGGACCACTAATTCACCCCTCCACTTT
CASSFSGGTTNSPLHF
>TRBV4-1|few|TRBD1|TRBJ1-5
TGCGCCAGCAGCCGGGACAGGGAGGTAGGACAGCCCCAGCATTTT
CASSRDREVGQPQHF
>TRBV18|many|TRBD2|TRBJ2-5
TGTGCCAGCTCACCACCGACGGGGGGTTCCTTTGAGACCCAGTACTTC
CASSPPTGGSFETQYF
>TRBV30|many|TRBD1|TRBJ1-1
TGTGCCTGGGGGACAGGGTTTGAAGCTTTCTTT
CAWGTGFEAFF
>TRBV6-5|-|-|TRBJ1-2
TGTGCCAGCAGTCCCCCTCACAGTGCAGGCAGCTACACCTTC
CASSPPHSAGSYTF
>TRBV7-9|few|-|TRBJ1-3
TGTGCCAGCAGCTTAGGCCCCGCCCTGGGAGGAAACACCATATATTTT
CASSLGPALGGNTIYF
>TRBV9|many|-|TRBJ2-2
TGTGCCAGCAGCCTTCGGGACCAAAACACCGGGGAGCTGTTTTTT
CASSLRDQNTGELFF
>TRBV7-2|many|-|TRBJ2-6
TGTGCCAGCAGCTTAGCTCTGGGGGCTGGGGCCAACGTCCTGACTTTC
CASSLALGAGANVLTF
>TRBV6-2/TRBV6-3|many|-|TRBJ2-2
TGTGCCAGCAGAAACCCCGTTGGGGGCGTGTACACCGGGGAGCTGTTTTTT
CASRNPVGGVYTGELFF
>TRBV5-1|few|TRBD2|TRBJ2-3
TGCGCCAGCAGCTCGCTTAGCGGGGGGGCGACAGATACGCAGTATTTT
CASSSLSGGATDTQYF
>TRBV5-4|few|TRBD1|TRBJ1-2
TGTGCCAGCAGCTCCCGACAGGGGCCCTATGGCTACACCTTC
CASSSRQGPYGYTF
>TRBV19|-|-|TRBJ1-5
TGTGCCAGTATTTCTCAGGGGCCGTCAGGATGGGGGGAGACCCAGCATTTT
CASISQGPSGWGETQHF
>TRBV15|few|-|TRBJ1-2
TGTGCCACCAGCAGAGATTCGAACTATGGCTACACCTTC
CATSRDSNYGYTF
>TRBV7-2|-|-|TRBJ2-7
TGTGCCAGCAGCTTCGTTCCGGCCGGCTCCTACGAGCAGTACTTC
CASSFVPAGSYEQYF
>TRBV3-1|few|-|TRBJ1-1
TGTGCCAGCAGCATTCGCACGGCCGACCCAGAAGCTTTCTTT
CASSIRTADPEAFF
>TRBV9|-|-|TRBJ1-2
TGTGCCAGCAGCACGGGTAACTATGGCTACACCTTC
CASSTGNYGYTF
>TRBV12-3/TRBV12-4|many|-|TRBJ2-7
TGTGCCAGCAGTTTAGCGGGAACCCCAACCTACGAGCAGTACTTC
CASSLAGTPTYEQYF
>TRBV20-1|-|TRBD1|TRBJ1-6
TGCAGTGCCTTTGACAGGGCCTATAATTCACCCCTCCACTTT
CSAFDRAYNSPLHF
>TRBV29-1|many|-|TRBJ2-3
TGCAGCGTTGATCTGGGACCGAGCACAGATACGCAGTATTTT
CSVDLGPSTDTQYF
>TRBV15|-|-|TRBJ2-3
TGTGCCACCAGCAGAGGAGCGGGCCGCGGCACAGATACGCAGTATTTT
CATSRGAGRGTDTQYF
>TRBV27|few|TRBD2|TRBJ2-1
TGTGCCAGCAGTTTCCGCCGGACTAGCGGGGGGGCAGACGGTGAGCAGTTCTTC
CASSFRRTSGGADGEQFF
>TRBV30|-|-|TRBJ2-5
TGTGCCTGGAGTGTACGTCGGGGGTGGGAGACCCAGTACTTC
CAWSVRRGWETQYF
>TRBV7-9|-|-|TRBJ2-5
TGTGCCAGCAGCCAGGCTTTTCAAGAGACCCAGTACTTC
CASSQAFQETQYF
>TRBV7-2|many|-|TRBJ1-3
TGTGCCAGCAGCCCCCGGGAGGGGCTCTCTGGAAACACCATATATTTT
CASSPREGLSGNTIYF
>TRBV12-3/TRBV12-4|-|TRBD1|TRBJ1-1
TGTGCCAGCAGATGGACAGGGGGGAACACTGAAGCTTTCTTC
CASRWTGGNTEAFF
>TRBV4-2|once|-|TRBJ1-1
TGTGCCAGCAGCCAAGGGCAGACCCAAAACACTGAAGCTTTCTTT
CASSQGQTQNTEAFF
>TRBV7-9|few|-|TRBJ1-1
TGTGCCAGCAGCTTAGCCGGACCCGCCGCCACTGAAGCTTTCTTT
CASSLAGPAATEAFF
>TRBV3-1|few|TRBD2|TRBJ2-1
TGTGCCAGCAGCCAAGCAGCGGGGGGCCATCTCTCCTACAATGAGCAGTTCTTC
CASSQAAGGHLSYNEQFF
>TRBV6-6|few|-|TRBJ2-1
TGTGCTGCTACCACCTACAATGAGCAGTTCTTC
CAATTYNEQFF
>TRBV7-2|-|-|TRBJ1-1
TGTGCCAGCAGTGCCCAAGAAGGGACTGAAGCTTTCTTT
CASSAQEGTEAFF
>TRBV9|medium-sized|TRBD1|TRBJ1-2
TGTGCCAGCCCTGGACAGGGGAACTATGGCTACACCTTC
CASPGQGNYGYTF
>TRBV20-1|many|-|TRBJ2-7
TGCAGTGCCAGAATTGTCAGGAAAACTTACGAGCAGTACTTC
CSARIVRKTYEQYF
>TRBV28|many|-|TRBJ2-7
TGTGCCAGCAGTGATCCCGGGACACCAAACTACGAGCAGTACTTC
CASSDPGTPNYEQYF
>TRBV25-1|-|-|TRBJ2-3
TGTGCCAGCAGTACTCACACAGATACGCAGTATTTT
CASSTHTDTQYF
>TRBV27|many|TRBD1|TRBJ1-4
TGTGCCAGCAGTGCGCGACAGGGTTGGGGTGAAAAACTGTTTTTT
CASSARQGWGEKLFF
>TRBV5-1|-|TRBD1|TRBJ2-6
TGCGCCAGCAGCTTGGGAGACAGGGGTTCGGGATTTGCCCAATCTGGGGCCAACGTCCTGACTTTC
CASSLGDRGSGFAQSGANVLTF